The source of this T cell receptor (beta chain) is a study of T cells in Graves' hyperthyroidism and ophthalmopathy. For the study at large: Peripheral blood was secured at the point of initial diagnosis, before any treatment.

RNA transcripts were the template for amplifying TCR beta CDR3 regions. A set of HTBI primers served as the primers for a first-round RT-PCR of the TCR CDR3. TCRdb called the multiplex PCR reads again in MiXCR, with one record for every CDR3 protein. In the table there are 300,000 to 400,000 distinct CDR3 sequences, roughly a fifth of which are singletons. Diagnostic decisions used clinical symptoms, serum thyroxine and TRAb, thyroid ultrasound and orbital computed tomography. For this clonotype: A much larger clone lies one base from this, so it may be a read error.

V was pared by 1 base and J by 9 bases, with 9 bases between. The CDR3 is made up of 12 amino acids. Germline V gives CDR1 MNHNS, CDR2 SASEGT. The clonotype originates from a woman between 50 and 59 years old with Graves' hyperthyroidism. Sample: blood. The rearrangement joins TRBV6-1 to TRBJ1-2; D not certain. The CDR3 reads CASSEGYTRYTF. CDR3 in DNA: TGTGCCAGCAGTGAAGGGTACACCCGCTACACCTTC.